These T cell receptor beta chains were read from a single sample in a study of blood T cell repertoires in COVID-19. This table comes from immunoSEQ multiplex PCR, and its TCRdb copy is limited to in-frame clones, with some not included. The data hold about 270,000 clones, with approximately 90% observed a single time. The sample comprised PBMCs or T cells enriched from blood (not recorded which). The receptors come from a man aged 40-50 years who had been exposed to COVID-19. Both conserved end residues are part of each CDR3. A D gene is named only where the DNA matches it firmly. Not all rows give a size; the values are once, few, many and, for expanded clones, a class.

v_call: TRBV5-4; d_call: TRBD2; j_call: TRBJ2-5; clone_size: -; cdr3_nt: TGTGCCAGCAGCTTGCTACTAGCGGGATCCGAGACCCAGTACTTC; cdr3_aa: CASSLLLAGSETQYF
v_call: TRBV7-2; d_call: -; j_call: TRBJ2-3; clone_size: -; cdr3_nt: TGTGCCAGCAGCTTGGACAGAAGCACAGATACGCAGTATTTT; cdr3_aa: CASSLDRSTDTQYF
v_call: TRBV24-1; d_call: -; j_call: TRBJ2-7; clone_size: -; cdr3_nt: TGTGCCACCAGTGATAACCGGGCAGGGAAGGATCACGAGCAGTACTTC; cdr3_aa: CATSDNRAGKDHEQYF
v_call: TRBV28; d_call: TRBD2; j_call: TRBJ2-5; clone_size: -; cdr3_nt: TGTGCCAGCAGTCCAGCGGGAGGGCGGGGAGAGACCCAGTACTTC; cdr3_aa: CASSPAGGRGETQYF
v_call: TRBV5-1; d_call: -; j_call: TRBJ2-7; clone_size: once; cdr3_nt: TGCGCCAGCAGCCCACCAACCGGGGACGAGCAGTACTTC; cdr3_aa: CASSPPTGDEQYF
v_call: TRBV24-1; d_call: -; j_call: TRBJ2-1; clone_size: once; cdr3_nt: TGTGCCACCAGTGAGAGCCGCAATGAGCAGTTCTTC; cdr3_aa: CATSESRNEQFF
v_call: TRBV7-9; d_call: TRBD2; j_call: TRBJ2-1; clone_size: -; cdr3_nt: TGTGCCAGCAGCCCTGCGACTAGCCTCGGTTTAACTGAGCAGTTCTTC; cdr3_aa: CASSPATSLGLTEQFF
v_call: TRBV24-1; d_call: TRBD1; j_call: TRBJ1-4; clone_size: -; cdr3_nt: TGTGCCACCAGTGAAACAGGGGTAGCTGAAAAACTGTTTTTT; cdr3_aa: CATSETGVAEKLFF
v_call: TRBV10-1; d_call: -; j_call: TRBJ1-2; clone_size: -; cdr3_nt: TGCGCCAGCTTTGGTCGGTTCTCGGTCGGCTACACCTTC; cdr3_aa: CASFGRFSVGYTF
v_call: TRBV4-1; d_call: -; j_call: TRBJ1-5; clone_size: -; cdr3_nt: TGCGCCAGCAGCCAAGATGGCCAGGGCAATCAGCCCCAGCATTTT; cdr3_aa: CASSQDGQGNQPQHF
v_call: TRBV12-3/TRBV12-4; d_call: TRBD1; j_call: TRBJ1-6; clone_size: -; cdr3_nt: TGTGCCAGCAGTTCCCAGGGGGCTCTCCACTTT; cdr3_aa: CASSSQGALHF
v_call: TRBV15; d_call: -; j_call: TRBJ1-5; clone_size: -; cdr3_nt: TGTGCCACCAGCAGGGAGGGTGCGGCAGATCAGCCCCAGCATTTT; cdr3_aa: CATSREGAADQPQHF
v_call: TRBV18; d_call: TRBD1; j_call: TRBJ2-7; clone_size: -; cdr3_nt: TGTGCCAGCTCCCCTAAAGGGACAGGCAGCTCCTACGAGCAGTACTTC; cdr3_aa: CASSPKGTGSSYEQYF
v_call: TRBV5-4; d_call: -; j_call: TRBJ1-5; clone_size: -; cdr3_nt: TGTGCCAGCAGCTTGGACTCTGGGCCCCAGCATTTT; cdr3_aa: CASSLDSGPQHF
v_call: TRBV19; d_call: -; j_call: TRBJ1-5; clone_size: -; cdr3_nt: TGTGCCAGTAGTATAACTGGGGCCACTCAGCCCCAGCATTTT; cdr3_aa: CASSITGATQPQHF
v_call: TRBV4-1; d_call: -; j_call: TRBJ2-3; clone_size: -; cdr3_nt: TGCGCCAGCAGCCAAGATGGGGCGGGAAGAGGGGATACGCAGTATTTT; cdr3_aa: CASSQDGAGRGDTQYF
v_call: TRBV10-1; d_call: TRBD2; j_call: TRBJ2-1; clone_size: few; cdr3_nt: TGCGCCAGCAGTGAAGCGGGAGGCCTCTACAATGAGCAGTTCTTC; cdr3_aa: CASSEAGGLYNEQFF
v_call: TRBV24-1; d_call: TRBD2; j_call: TRBJ2-3; clone_size: once; cdr3_nt: TGTGCCACCAGTGATGGCGGGAGGGTAGGGGATACGCAGTATTTT; cdr3_aa: CATSDGGRVGDTQYF
v_call: TRBV9; d_call: -; j_call: TRBJ1-2; clone_size: -; cdr3_nt: TGTGCCAGCAGCGTAGAGCCCCAGGGTGGAAACTATGGCTACACCTTC; cdr3_aa: CASSVEPQGGNYGYTF
v_call: TRBV12-3/TRBV12-4; d_call: -; j_call: TRBJ1-5; clone_size: -; cdr3_nt: TGTGCCAGCGCCAGGGGAGGCAATCAGCCCCAGCATTTT; cdr3_aa: CASARGGNQPQHF
v_call: TRBV29-1; d_call: TRBD1; j_call: TRBJ1-5; clone_size: -; cdr3_nt: TGCAGCGTAAAGGGACAGGGAACAAATCAGCCCCAGCATTTT; cdr3_aa: CSVKGQGTNQPQHF
v_call: TRBV5-6; d_call: -; j_call: TRBJ1-2; clone_size: -; cdr3_nt: TGTGCCAGCAGCAAGACAGGAGTCTATGGCTACACCTTC; cdr3_aa: CASSKTGVYGYTF
v_call: TRBV3-1/TRBV3-2; d_call: -; j_call: TRBJ2-7; clone_size: -; cdr3_nt: TGTGCCAGCAGCCAGTCCTTCACGGGGGTCTACGAGCAGTACTTC; cdr3_aa: CASSQSFTGVYEQYF
v_call: TRBV5-5; d_call: TRBD1; j_call: TRBJ1-1; clone_size: -; cdr3_nt: TGTGCCAGCAGCTTTCAGGGGGCTACTGAAGCTTTCTTT; cdr3_aa: CASSFQGATEAFF
v_call: TRBV5-1; d_call: TRBD1; j_call: TRBJ1-2; clone_size: -; cdr3_nt: TGCGCCAGCAGCTGGGAACCGGGACAGGGGGCCTTCTATGGCTACACCTTC; cdr3_aa: CASSWEPGQGAFYGYTF
v_call: TRBV5-1; d_call: TRBD2; j_call: TRBJ2-2; clone_size: -; cdr3_nt: TGCGCCAGCAGCTTTGGCCTAGCGGGAGTGGGGGAGCTGTTTTTT; cdr3_aa: CASSFGLAGVGELFF
v_call: TRBV29-1; d_call: -; j_call: TRBJ1-1; clone_size: -; cdr3_nt: TGCAGCGTGGCCCTGGCAGGGGAAGGGGCTGAAGCTTTCTTT; cdr3_aa: CSVALAGEGAEAFF
v_call: TRBV10-1; d_call: -; j_call: TRBJ1-4; clone_size: -; cdr3_nt: TGCGCCAGCCTTGACACGGTTCTTAATGAAAAACTGTTTTTT; cdr3_aa: CASLDTVLNEKLFF
v_call: TRBV18; d_call: TRBD1; j_call: TRBJ1-4; clone_size: -; cdr3_nt: TGTGCCAGCTCACCGGCAGGGGGTGAAAAACTGTTTTTT; cdr3_aa: CASSPAGGEKLFF
v_call: TRBV19; d_call: -; j_call: TRBJ2-7; clone_size: -; cdr3_nt: TGTGCCAGTAGTATCTCGGACATTAGCTCCTACGAGCAGTACTTC; cdr3_aa: CASSISDISSYEQYF
v_call: TRBV2; d_call: TRBD1; j_call: TRBJ1-1; clone_size: -; cdr3_nt: TGTGCCAGCAGGGAGACAGGGGGGAACACTGAAGCTTTCTTT; cdr3_aa: CASRETGGNTEAFF
v_call: TRBV4-2; d_call: TRBD1; j_call: TRBJ2-5; clone_size: -; cdr3_nt: TGTGCCAGCAGCCAAGCGGCCGACAGGGGTGGGGAGACCCAGTACTTC; cdr3_aa: CASSQAADRGGETQYF
v_call: TRBV27; d_call: -; j_call: TRBJ2-1; clone_size: -; cdr3_nt: TGTGCCAGCAGTTTACGGAGCTCCTACAATGAGCAGTTCTTC; cdr3_aa: CASSLRSSYNEQFF
v_call: TRBV19; d_call: -; j_call: TRBJ1-2; clone_size: -; cdr3_nt: TGTGCCATCACGGGTGGCCAGAACTCTAACTATGGCTACACCTTC; cdr3_aa: CAITGGQNSNYGYTF
v_call: TRBV2; d_call: -; j_call: TRBJ1-5; clone_size: -; cdr3_nt: TGTGCCAGCAGTGACCCGGGGCCCCAGCATTTT; cdr3_aa: CASSDPGPQHF
v_call: TRBV24-1; d_call: TRBD1; j_call: TRBJ1-1; clone_size: -; cdr3_nt: TGTGCCACCAGTGATACAGACAGGGGCACTGAAGCTTTCTTT; cdr3_aa: CATSDTDRGTEAFF
v_call: TRBV27; d_call: TRBD2; j_call: TRBJ2-1; clone_size: -; cdr3_nt: TGTGCCAGCAGTTTTTCCAGCGGGAGAGTCAATGAGCAGTTCTTC; cdr3_aa: CASSFSSGRVNEQFF
v_call: TRBV5-8; d_call: TRBD1; j_call: TRBJ2-2; clone_size: once; cdr3_nt: TGTGCCAGCCGCCTCCCGGGACAGGGAAACACCGGGGAGCTGTTTTTT; cdr3_aa: CASRLPGQGNTGELFF
v_call: TRBV7-3; d_call: -; j_call: TRBJ2-3; clone_size: -; cdr3_nt: TGTGCCAGCAGCTTACGCAGGGTCGGCCCAGATACGCAGTATTTT; cdr3_aa: CASSLRRVGPDTQYF
v_call: TRBV7-9; d_call: TRBD2; j_call: TRBJ2-2; clone_size: -; cdr3_nt: TGTGCCAGCAGCCGGACTAGCGGGTCGGCCGGGGAGCTGTTTTTT; cdr3_aa: CASSRTSGSAGELFF
v_call: TRBV28; d_call: -; j_call: TRBJ1-2; clone_size: -; cdr3_nt: TGTGCCAGCAGCCTACCCGACAGTTTTTATGGCTACACCTTC; cdr3_aa: CASSLPDSFYGYTF
v_call: TRBV29-1; d_call: TRBD1; j_call: TRBJ2-7; clone_size: few; cdr3_nt: TGCAGCGTGAACCTCAGGGGGCTCGAGCAGTACTTC; cdr3_aa: CSVNLRGLEQYF
v_call: TRBV7-9; d_call: TRBD2; j_call: TRBJ2-3; clone_size: -; cdr3_nt: TGTGCCAGCAGTTTTAATAACCTTGGACTAGCGGGAGCGACAGATACGCAGTATTTT; cdr3_aa: CASSFNNLGLAGATDTQYF
v_call: TRBV11-3; d_call: -; j_call: TRBJ2-1; clone_size: -; cdr3_nt: TGTGCCAGCAGCCTCGTTGGGGCGGCGAATAATGAGCAGTTCTTC; cdr3_aa: CASSLVGAANNEQFF
v_call: TRBV14; d_call: -; j_call: TRBJ1-6; clone_size: -; cdr3_nt: TGTGCCAGCAGCCAAGAAGGGGGTTCCTATAATTCACCCCTCCACTTT; cdr3_aa: CASSQEGGSYNSPLHF
v_call: TRBV4-3; d_call: -; j_call: TRBJ2-1; clone_size: -; cdr3_nt: TGCGCCAGCAGCCCTTTAACAAACAATGAGCAGTTCTTC; cdr3_aa: CASSPLTNNEQFF
v_call: TRBV5-4; d_call: -; j_call: TRBJ2-7; clone_size: -; cdr3_nt: TGTGCCAGCAGCGAGCCAGGGTACGAGCAGTACTTC; cdr3_aa: CASSEPGYEQYF
v_call: TRBV18; d_call: TRBD1; j_call: TRBJ2-2; clone_size: -; cdr3_nt: TGTGCCAGCTCACCCACCGGGACAGCTAACACCGGGGAGCTGTTTTTT; cdr3_aa: CASSPTGTANTGELFF
v_call: TRBV2; d_call: -; j_call: TRBJ1-1; clone_size: once; cdr3_nt: TGTGCCAGCAACACCGGGACATACTTGGGGACTGAAGCTTTCTTT; cdr3_aa: CASNTGTYLGTEAFF